The clone carrying this T cell receptor (beta chain) was detected only once. TCRdb used MiXCR to reprocess the 5' RACE reads, holding one entry per CDR3 protein. The sample contains 250,000 to 300,000 distinct CDR3 sequences, about 16% of which appear only once. The CDR3 is 19 residues long. V lost 1 base to trimming and J lost 4 bases, with 25 bases between them. CDR1 SGHTA and CDR2 FQGNSA come from the germline V gene. The data are from a study of T-cell memory formation after mild COVID-19. The chain employs TRBV7-2 and TRBJ1-1; D is perhaps TRBD1 (6 bases). This TCR was recovered from a man between 18 and 35 years old who had mild COVID-19 (a few samples of this study predate the infection). Cell type and time point are not known. The sequenced material came from PBMCs or a T cell subset sorted from them (not recorded which). CDR3 region: CASSLVVDTLGGLITEAFF. CDR3 nucleotides: TGTGCCAGCAGCTTAGTAGTAGACACTTTAGGGGGGCTTATCACTGAAGCTTTCTTT.